Here is one TCR beta chain with its context. The antigen is not known. The sample belongs to a study of cytomegalovirus exposure and HLA in healthy donors. Study observations and caveats: By HLA locus, TCR association rates varied in a later analysis, with DRB1 showing the most and HLA-C the fewest. The majority of TCR sequences were rare, yet some public TCRs appeared in many donors.

Vbeta (60) and Jbeta (13) primers were used in the PCR. Generated by immunoSEQ multiplex PCR, the TCRdb table keeps only in-frame clones and is missing some. The sample consists of about 120,000 clones, roughly 80% of them appearing once. Whereas donors were nominally healthy upon sampling, unrecorded immune exposures were probable. This CDR3 is 13 amino acids long. CDR1 MNHNS and CDR2 SASEGT come from the germline V gene. Trimming stripped 6 bases from V and 4 bases from J, with 12 bases between. V is TRBV6-1 and J is TRBJ1-1, with D possibly TRBD1 on 6 matching bases. The receptor was derived from a young man in good health and CMV-seropositive. Sequencing input: PBMCs. In nucleotides, the CDR3 is TGTGCCAGCAGCGCACAGGGAGTCACTGAAGCTTTCTTT. Protein sequence: CASSAQGVTEAFF.